This T cell receptor (beta chain) is from a study of naive and memory T cell subsets. In germline, CDR1 is MNHEY, CDR2 SMNVEV (reference sequence). The CDR3 runs 14 residues. The V gene lost 6 bases and the J gene lost 0 bases, with 9 bases spanning the gap. This clonotype was found many times. Both TRBC1 and TRBC2 were covered by a beta constant-region primer of two equimolar oligonucleotides. From the UMI-ligation and nested PCR reads, TCRdb called clonotypes with MiXCR, one entry per CDR3 protein. This sample carries about 90,000 distinct CDR3 sequences, roughly 7% of them seen once, and the ten largest clones take 1.6%.

Sequencing was carried out using central memory CD4+ T cells from blood. The TCR originated in a human donor in good health. The V and J genes are TRBV27 and TRBJ2-1; possible D gene TRBD1, 5 bases. The CDR3 DNA reads TGTGCCAGCAGGCGACAGAACTCCTACAATGAGCAGTTCTTC. Protein: CASRRQNSYNEQFF.